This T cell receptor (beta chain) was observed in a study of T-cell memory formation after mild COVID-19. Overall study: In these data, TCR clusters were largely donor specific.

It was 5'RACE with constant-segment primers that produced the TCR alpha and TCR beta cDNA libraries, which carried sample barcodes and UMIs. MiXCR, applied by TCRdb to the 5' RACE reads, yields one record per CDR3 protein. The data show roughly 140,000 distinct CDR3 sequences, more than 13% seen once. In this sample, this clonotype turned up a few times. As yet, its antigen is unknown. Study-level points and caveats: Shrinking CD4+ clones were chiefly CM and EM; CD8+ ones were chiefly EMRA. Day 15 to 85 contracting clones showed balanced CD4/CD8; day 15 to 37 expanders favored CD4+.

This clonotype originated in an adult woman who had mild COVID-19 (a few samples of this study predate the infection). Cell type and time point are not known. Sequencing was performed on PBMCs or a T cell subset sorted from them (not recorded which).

The CDR3 DNA reads TGTGCCAGCAGCTTGGGGGAGGCAGGGCCCTTCTCCTACGAGCAGTACTTC. It specifies CASSLGEAGPFSYEQYF. The genes are TRBV5-6 and TRBJ2-7, with D possibly matching TRBD2 (6 bases). The CDR3 consists of 17 residues. The germline V gene encodes CDR1 SGHDT and CDR2 YYEEEE. Trimming took 0 bases from V and 0 from J, leaving 16 bases between them.